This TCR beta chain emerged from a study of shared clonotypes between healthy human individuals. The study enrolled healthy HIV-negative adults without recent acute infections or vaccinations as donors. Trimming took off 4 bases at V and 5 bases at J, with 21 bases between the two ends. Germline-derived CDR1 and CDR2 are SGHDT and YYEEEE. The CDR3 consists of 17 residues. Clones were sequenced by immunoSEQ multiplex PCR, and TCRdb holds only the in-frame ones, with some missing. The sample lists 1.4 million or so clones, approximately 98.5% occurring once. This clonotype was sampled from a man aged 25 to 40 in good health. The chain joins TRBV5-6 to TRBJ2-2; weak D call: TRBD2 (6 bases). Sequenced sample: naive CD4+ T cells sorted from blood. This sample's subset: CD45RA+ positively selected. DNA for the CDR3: TGTGCCAGCAGCCTAGGCTGGCAGGGACGGGGGACCGGGGAGCTGTTTTTT. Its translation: CASSLGWQGRGTGELFF.